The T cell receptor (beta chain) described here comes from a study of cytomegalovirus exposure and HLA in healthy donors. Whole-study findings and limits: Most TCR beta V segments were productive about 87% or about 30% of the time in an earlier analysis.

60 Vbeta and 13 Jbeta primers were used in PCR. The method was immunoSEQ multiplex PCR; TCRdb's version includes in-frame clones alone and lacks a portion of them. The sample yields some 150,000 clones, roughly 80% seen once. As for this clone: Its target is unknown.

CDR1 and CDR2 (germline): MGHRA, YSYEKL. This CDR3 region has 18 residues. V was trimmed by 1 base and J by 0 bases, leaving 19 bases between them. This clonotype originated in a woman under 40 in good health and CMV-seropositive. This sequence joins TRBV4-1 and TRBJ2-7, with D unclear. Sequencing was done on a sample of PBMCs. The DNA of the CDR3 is TGCGCCAGCAGCCAAGTTAATTTCATTGGCAAAAACTCCTACGAGCAGTACTTC. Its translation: CASSQVNFIGKNSYEQYF.